The rows below give T cell receptor beta chains drawn from one sample of a study of spatial heterogeneity in lung cancer. TCRdb redid the calling of the 5' RACE reads with MiXCR, one entry per CDR3 protein. The sample consists of around 92,000 distinct CDR3 sequences, less than 15% of them appearing once. Source: PBMCs, taken at surgery. These TCRs come from a male donor with early-stage non-small cell lung cancer. The CDR3 runs from the conserved cysteine through the conserved F or W. D genes are given only for firm matches.

v_gene	j_gene	len	d_gene	CDR3aa
TRBV3-1	TRBJ2-5	14	NA	CASSQRTSQETQYF
TRBV7-2	TRBJ2-1	13	NA	CASSGAANNEQFF
TRBV18	TRBJ1-5	14	TRBD1	CASSSGQGAQPQHF
TRBV19	TRBJ1-2	18	NA	CASRTTPGQPGAGYGYTF
TRBV5-8	TRBJ1-4	14	TRBD1	CASSLGRGLASLYF
TRBV7-9	TRBJ1-2	17	TRBD1	CASSFEGRGPSYYGYTF
TRBV10-3	TRBJ1-1	15	TRBD1	CAISESWGDRGEAFF
TRBV5-1	TRBJ2-6	19	TRBD1	CASSLTMGTGYFGANVLTF
TRBV29-1	TRBJ2-3	18	NA	CSVTIPDSGLTSTDTQYF
TRBV6-5	TRBJ1-1	14	NA	CASSGQGKNTEAFF
TRBV7-8	TRBJ2-7	15	TRBD1	CASSLRDRVSYEQYF
TRBV4-3	TRBJ2-1	14	TRBD2	CASSPGLAYNEQFF
TRBV20-1	TRBJ2-7	15	TRBD2	CSAGTGLAGSYEQYF
TRBV7-3	TRBJ2-3	12	NA	CASSLYGDTQYF
TRBV7-2	TRBJ2-7	12	TRBD2	CASSWERGEQYF
TRBV7-2	TRBJ2-1	16	TRBD2	CASSLILGLASFEQFF
TRBV28	TRBJ1-2	13	TRBD1	CASRTTGTYGYTF
TRBV6-2/TRBV6-3	TRBJ1-1	14	TRBD1	CASSTGGPNTEAFF
TRBV3-1	TRBJ1-5	14	TRBD1	CASSQTGGNQPQHF
TRBV5-1	TRBJ1-5	16	NA	CASSPVGGNSNQPQHF
TRBV7-9	TRBJ1-2	13	NA	CASSLYGEYGYTF
TRBV4-2	TRBJ2-1	14	TRBD2	CASSQASSGNEQFF
TRBV6-6	TRBJ1-5	17	NA	CASSPAEPYLSNQPQHF
TRBV29-1	TRBJ2-2	14	NA	CSAPGSANTGELFF
TRBV4-3	TRBJ1-1	13	NA	CASSRTEATEAFF
TRBV20-1	TRBJ2-5	14	NA	CSAAPPSWGETQYF
TRBV20-1	TRBJ2-7	11	NA	CSARTTYEQYF
TRBV5-1	TRBJ2-3	16	NA	CASSADGSTSTDTQYF
TRBV12-3/TRBV12-4	TRBJ2-3	15	TRBD2	CASSPQGLAEDTQYF
TRBV11-2	TRBJ2-1	13	NA	CASSLDMVVEQFF
TRBV2	TRBJ1-5	14	NA	CASSGGQLNQPQHF
TRBV29-1	TRBJ2-1	14	TRBD1	CSVEGTGIAGEQFF
TRBV30	TRBJ1-6	13	NA	CAWSGEYNSPLHF
TRBV5-4	TRBJ2-7	14	NA	CASSATRVSYEQYF
TRBV3-1	TRBJ2-1	15	TRBD2	CASSQDLLTGGKQFF
TRBV10-3	TRBJ2-7	12	NA	CAIRPVGYEQYF
TRBV5-1	TRBJ1-6	14	NA	CASSPGNNNSPLHF
TRBV20-1	TRBJ2-3	15	TRBD1	CSATGTGADTDTQYF
TRBV6-1	TRBJ2-6	14	NA	CASRVAPGANVLTF
TRBV6-6	TRBJ2-7	14	TRBD2	CASRPLAGPTSEYF
TRBV20-1	TRBJ2-3	15	NA	CSALGPATPPDTQYF
TRBV20-1	TRBJ2-1	14	NA	CSARNRQTTGEQFF
TRBV29-1	TRBJ1-5	13	TRBD1	CSVGDRGNQPQHF
TRBV4-3	TRBJ2-7	17	TRBD2	CASSQDPRTSGSYEQYF
TRBV27	TRBJ1-6	13	TRBD1	CGGQYDKGSPLHF
TRBV14	TRBJ2-2	16	TRBD2	CASSQQAGTNTGELFF
TRBV28	TRBJ2-7	14	NA	CASSLRGQGYEQYF
TRBV23-1	TRBJ2-7	14	NA	CASRPPLTRHEQYF